One and the same sample provided the 3 T cell receptor beta chains below, sequenced in a study of T cell responses to AZD1222 COVID-19 vaccine. Some clones are missing from TCRdb's copy, which holds only in-frame ones; the method was immunoSEQ multiplex PCR. The sample holds 90,000 to 120,000 clones, nearly 90% seen once. The material was peripheral blood, obtained 28 days after the second AZD1222 dose. The receptors stem from an adult who received the AZD1222 COVID-19 vaccine.

The chain employs TRBV6-2 or TRBV6-3 and TRBJ1-5, with 7 bases lining up with TRBD1. V shed 0 bases and J 10 bases; nucleotides not matched to a gene: 6. Germline CDR1 MNHEY, CDR2 SVGEGT. The CDR3 length is 14 residues. CDR3 sequence (DNA): TGTGCCAGCAGTTACTCAGGGGGCACGACACCCCAGCATTTT. Amino acid sequence: CASSYSGGTTPQHF.

The rearrangement uses TRBV10-3 and TRBJ2-2; D gene uncertain. Trimming left V 3 bases short and J 1 base short, with 6 bases between. The germline CDR1 and CDR2 sequences are ENHRY and SYGVKD. There are 14 residues in the CDR3. Written as DNA, the CDR3 is TGTGCCATCAGTGATTCAAGGAACACCGGGGAGCTGTTTTTT. Amino acid sequence: CAISDSRNTGELFF.

V usage is TRBV10-3 and J usage is TRBJ2-7; D unresolved. This CDR3 region has 11 residues. V was clipped by 10 bases and J by 4 bases, with 11 bases between them. Germline CDR1 is ENHRY and CDR2 is SYGVKD. The CDR3 loop reads CATTGEYEQYF. The CDR3 nucleotides are TGTGCCACGACGGGTGAATACGAGCAGTACTTC.